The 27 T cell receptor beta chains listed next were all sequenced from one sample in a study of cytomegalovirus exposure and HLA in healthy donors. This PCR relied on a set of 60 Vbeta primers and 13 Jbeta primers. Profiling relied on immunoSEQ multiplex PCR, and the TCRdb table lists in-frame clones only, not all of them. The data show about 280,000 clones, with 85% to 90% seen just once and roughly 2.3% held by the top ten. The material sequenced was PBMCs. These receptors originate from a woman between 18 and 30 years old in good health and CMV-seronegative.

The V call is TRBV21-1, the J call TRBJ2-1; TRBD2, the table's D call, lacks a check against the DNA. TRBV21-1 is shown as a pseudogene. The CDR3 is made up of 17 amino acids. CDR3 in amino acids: CASSPLASGGSYNEQFF. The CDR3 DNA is TGTGCCAGCAGTCCATTGGCTAGCGGGGGCTCCTACAATGAGCAGTTCTTC.

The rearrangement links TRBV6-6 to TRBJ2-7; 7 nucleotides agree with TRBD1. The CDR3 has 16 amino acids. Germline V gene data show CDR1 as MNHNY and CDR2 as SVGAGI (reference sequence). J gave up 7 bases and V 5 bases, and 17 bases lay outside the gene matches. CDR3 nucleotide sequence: TGTGCCAGCAGTCGACGGGACAGCGGACCAGATACGGAGCAGTACTTC. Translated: CASSRRDSGPDTEQYF.

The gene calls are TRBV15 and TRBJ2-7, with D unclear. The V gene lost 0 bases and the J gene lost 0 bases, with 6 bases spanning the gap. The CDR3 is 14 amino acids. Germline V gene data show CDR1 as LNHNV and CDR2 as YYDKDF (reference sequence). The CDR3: CATSRERVSYEQYF. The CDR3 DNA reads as TGTGCCACCAGCAGAGAACGGGTCTCCTACGAGCAGTACTTC.

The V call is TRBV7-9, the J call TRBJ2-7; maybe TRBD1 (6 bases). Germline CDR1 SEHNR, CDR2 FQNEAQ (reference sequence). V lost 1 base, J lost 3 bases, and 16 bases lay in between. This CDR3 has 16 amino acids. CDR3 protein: CASSLESDRNNYEQYF. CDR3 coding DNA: TGTGCCAGCAGCTTAGAGTCAGACAGGAATAACTACGAGCAGTACTTC.

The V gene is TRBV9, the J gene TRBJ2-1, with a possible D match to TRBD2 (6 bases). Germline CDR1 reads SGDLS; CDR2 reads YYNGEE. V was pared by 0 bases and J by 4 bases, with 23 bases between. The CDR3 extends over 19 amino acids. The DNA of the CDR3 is TGTGCCAGCAGCGTAGCTACGATTAATCCGGGGGTGTCGTACAATGAGCAGTTCTTC. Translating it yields CASSVATINPGVSYNEQFF.

The CDR3 DNA reads TGTGCCAGTGATTGGACAGGGTACGAGCAGTACTTC. Translating it yields CASDWTGYEQYF. V gene TRBV6-1 combines with J gene TRBJ2-7, with 8 positions matching TRBD1. The ends lost 9 bases at V and 4 bases at J; junction bases unmatched: 5. Germline V gene data show CDR1 as MNHNS and CDR2 as SASEGT. The CDR3 spans 12 residues.

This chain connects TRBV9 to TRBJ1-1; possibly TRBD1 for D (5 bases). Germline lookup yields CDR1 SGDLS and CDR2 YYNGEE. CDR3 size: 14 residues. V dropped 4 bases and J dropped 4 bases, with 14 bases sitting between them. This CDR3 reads CASSPVGGSTEAFF. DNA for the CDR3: TGTGCCAGCAGCCCCGTGGGGGGAAGCACTGAAGCTTTCTTT.

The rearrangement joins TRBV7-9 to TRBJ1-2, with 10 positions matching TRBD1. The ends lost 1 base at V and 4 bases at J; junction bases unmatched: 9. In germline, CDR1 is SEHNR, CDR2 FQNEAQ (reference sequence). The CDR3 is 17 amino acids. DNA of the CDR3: TGTGCCAGCAGCTTAGAGACAGGGGGCGTGTCGGGCTATGGCTACACCTTC. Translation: CASSLETGGVSGYGYTF.

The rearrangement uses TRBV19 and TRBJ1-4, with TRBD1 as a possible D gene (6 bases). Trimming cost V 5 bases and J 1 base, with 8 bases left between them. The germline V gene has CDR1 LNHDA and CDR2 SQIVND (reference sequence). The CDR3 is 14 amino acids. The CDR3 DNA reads TGTGCCAGTAGTCGACAGGAAACTAATGAAAAACTGTTTTTT. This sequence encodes CASSRQETNEKLFF.

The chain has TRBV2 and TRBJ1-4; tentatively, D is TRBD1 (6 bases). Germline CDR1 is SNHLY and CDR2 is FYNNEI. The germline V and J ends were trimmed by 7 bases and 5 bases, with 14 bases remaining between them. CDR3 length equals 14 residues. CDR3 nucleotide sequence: TGTGCCAGCACCCGGACAGCCAAAAATGAAAAACTGTTTTTT. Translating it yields CASTRTAKNEKLFF.

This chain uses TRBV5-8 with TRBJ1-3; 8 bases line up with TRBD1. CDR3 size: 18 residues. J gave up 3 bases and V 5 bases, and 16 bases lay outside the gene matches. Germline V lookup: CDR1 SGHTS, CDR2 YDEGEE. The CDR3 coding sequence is TGTGCCAGCAGTTTCTTAGGTTGGCAGGGGGCAGTTGGAAACACCATATATTTT. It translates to CASSFLGWQGAVGNTIYF.

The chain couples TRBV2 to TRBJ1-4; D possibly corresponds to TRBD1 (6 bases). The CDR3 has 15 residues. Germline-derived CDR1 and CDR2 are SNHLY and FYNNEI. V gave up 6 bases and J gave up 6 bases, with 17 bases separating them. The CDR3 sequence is CASSGQSGDYEKLFF. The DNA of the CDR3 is TGTGCCAGCAGCGGACAGAGTGGAGACTATGAAAAACTGTTTTTT.

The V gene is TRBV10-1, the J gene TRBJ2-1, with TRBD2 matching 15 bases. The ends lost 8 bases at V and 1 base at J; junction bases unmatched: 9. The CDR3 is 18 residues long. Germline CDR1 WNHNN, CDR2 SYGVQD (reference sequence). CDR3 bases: TGCGCCAGCGGAATAGGACTAGCGGGGGGGCCGTCCTACAATGAGCAGTTCTTC. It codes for CASGIGLAGGPSYNEQFF.

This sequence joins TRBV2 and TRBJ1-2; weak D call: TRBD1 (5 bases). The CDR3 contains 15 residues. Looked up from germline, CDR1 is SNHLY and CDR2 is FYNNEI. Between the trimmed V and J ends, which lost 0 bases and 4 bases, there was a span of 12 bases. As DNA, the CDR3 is TGTGCCAGCAGTGAAGCGGGCACAGGATCCTATGGCTACACCTTC. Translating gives CASSEAGTGSYGYTF.

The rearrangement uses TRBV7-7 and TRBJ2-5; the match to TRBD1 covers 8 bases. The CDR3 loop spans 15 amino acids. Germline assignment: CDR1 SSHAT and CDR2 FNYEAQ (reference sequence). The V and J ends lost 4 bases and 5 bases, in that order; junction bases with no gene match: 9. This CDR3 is CASSSRGTGRETQYF. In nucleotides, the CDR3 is TGTGCCAGCAGCTCTAGAGGGACAGGCCGGGAGACCCAGTACTTC. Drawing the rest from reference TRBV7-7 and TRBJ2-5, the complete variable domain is GAGVSQSPRYKVTKRGQDVTLRCDPISSHATLYWYQQALGQGPEFLTYFNYEAQPDKSGLPSDRFSAERPEGSISTLTIQRTEQRDSAMYRCASSSRGTGRETQYFGPGTRLLVL.

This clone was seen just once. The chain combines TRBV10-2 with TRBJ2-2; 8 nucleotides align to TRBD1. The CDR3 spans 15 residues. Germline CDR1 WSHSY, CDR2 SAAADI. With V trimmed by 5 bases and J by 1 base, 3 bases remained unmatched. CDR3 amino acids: CASSPGTGNTGELFF. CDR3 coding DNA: TGCGCCAGCAGTCCCGGGACAGGGAACACCGGGGAGCTGTTTTTT.

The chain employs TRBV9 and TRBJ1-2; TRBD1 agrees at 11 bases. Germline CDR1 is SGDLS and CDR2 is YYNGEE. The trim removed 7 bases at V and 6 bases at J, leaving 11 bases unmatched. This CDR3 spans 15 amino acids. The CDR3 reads CASVPGTGGEDGYTF. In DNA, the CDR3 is TGTGCCAGCGTTCCAGGGACAGGGGGAGAGGATGGCTACACCTTC.

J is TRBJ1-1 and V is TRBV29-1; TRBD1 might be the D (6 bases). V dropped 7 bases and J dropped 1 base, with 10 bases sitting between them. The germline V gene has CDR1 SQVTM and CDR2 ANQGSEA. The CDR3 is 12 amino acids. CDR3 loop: CSANRANTEAFF. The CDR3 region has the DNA TGCAGCGCGAACAGGGCGAACACTGAAGCTTTCTTT.

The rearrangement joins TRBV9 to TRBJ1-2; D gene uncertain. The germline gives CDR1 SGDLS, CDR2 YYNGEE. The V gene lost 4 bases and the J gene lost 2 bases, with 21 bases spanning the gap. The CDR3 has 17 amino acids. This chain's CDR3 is CASSKRGETQINYGYTF. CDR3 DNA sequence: TGTGCCAGCAGCAAACGCGGCGAGACCCAGATCAACTATGGCTACACCTTC.

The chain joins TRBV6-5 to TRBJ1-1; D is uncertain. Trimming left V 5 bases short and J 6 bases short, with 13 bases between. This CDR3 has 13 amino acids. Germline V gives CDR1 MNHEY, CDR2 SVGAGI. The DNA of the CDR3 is TGTGCCAGCAGTCCCTTTCGAGTAGCTGAAGCTTTCTTT. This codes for CASSPFRVAEAFF.

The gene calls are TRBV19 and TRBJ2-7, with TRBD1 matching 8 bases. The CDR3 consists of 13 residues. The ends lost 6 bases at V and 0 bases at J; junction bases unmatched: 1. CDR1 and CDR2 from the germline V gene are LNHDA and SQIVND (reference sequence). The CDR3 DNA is TGTGCCAGTAGGGGGACAGGCTCCTACGAGCAGTACTTC. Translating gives CASRGTGSYEQYF.

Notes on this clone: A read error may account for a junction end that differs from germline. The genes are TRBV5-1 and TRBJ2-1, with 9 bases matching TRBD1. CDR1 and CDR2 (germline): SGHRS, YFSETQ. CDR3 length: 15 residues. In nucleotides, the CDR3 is TGCGCCAGCAACTTGGCCGCGACAGGGGGTAATGAGCAGTTCTTC. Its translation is CASNLAATGGNEQFF.

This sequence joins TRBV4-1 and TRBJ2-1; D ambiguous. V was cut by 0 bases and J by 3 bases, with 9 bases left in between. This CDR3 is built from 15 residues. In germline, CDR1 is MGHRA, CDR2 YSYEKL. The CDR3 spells CASSQDYPDYNEQFF. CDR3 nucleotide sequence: TGCGCCAGCAGCCAAGACTATCCTGACTACAATGAGCAGTTCTTC.

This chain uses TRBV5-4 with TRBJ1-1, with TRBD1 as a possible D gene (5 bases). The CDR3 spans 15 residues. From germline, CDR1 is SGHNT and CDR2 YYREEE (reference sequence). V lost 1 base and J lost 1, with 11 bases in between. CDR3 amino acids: CASSLFSGGNTEAFF. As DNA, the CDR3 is TGTGCCAGCAGCTTGTTCTCGGGGGGGAACACTGAAGCTTTCTTT. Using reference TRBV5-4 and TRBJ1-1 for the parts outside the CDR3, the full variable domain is ETGVTQSPTHLIKTRGQQVTLRCSSQSGHNTVSWYQQALGQGPQFIFQYYREEENGRGNFPPRFSGLQFPNYSSELNVNALELDDSALYLCASSLFSGGNTEAFFGQGTRLTVV.

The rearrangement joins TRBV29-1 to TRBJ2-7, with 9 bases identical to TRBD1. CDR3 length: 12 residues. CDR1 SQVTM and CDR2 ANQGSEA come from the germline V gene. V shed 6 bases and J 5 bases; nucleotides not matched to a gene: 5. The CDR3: CSVVGQGNEQYF. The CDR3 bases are TGCAGCGTGGTGGGACAGGGCAACGAGCAGTACTTC.

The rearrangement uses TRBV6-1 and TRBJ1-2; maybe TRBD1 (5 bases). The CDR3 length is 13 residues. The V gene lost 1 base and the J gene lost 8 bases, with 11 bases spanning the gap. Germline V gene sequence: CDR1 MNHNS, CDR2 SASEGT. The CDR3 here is CASSEVWGDGYTF. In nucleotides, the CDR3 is TGTGCCAGCAGTGAAGTTTGGGGCGACGGCTACACCTTC.

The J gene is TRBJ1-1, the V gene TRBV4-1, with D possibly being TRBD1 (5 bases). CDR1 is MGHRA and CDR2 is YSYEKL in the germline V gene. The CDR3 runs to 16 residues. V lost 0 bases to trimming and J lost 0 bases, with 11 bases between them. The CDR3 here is CASSQDRARVNTEAFF. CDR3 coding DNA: TGCGCCAGCAGCCAAGATCGGGCCAGGGTGAACACTGAAGCTTTCTTT.